The clone carrying this T cell receptor (beta chain) was counted at least ten times. This specimen belongs to a study of glioma-infiltrating T cells. Per the germline V gene, CDR1 is MNHEY and CDR2 is SMNVEV (reference sequence). The CDR3 extends over 16 amino acids. The trim removed 2 bases at V and 9 bases at J, leaving 13 bases unmatched. Amplification of TCR alpha and beta CDR3 regions from RNA used iRepertoire nested multiplex PCR. Tissue mRNA or PBMC total RNA, roughly 95-400 ng, went into one-step reverse transcription and amplification. Via MiXCR, TCRdb re-called the multiplex PCR reads, giving one row per CDR3 protein. This repertoire shows about 210,000 distinct CDR3 sequences, around 30% found once; its top ten account for around 20%.

The sample consisted of glioma tissue, nonneoplastic brain tissue, or PBMCs (not recorded which). The sequence was obtained from a human donor with low-grade glioma or glioblastoma, undergoing nonglioma brain surgery, or in good health (not recorded which). The J gene is TRBJ1-5, the V gene TRBV27; 7 bases align to TRBD1. The CDR3 region is CASSLVGQVGSGPQHF. As DNA, the CDR3 is TGTGCCAGCAGTTTAGTAGGACAGGTTGGATCCGGGCCCCAGCATTTT.